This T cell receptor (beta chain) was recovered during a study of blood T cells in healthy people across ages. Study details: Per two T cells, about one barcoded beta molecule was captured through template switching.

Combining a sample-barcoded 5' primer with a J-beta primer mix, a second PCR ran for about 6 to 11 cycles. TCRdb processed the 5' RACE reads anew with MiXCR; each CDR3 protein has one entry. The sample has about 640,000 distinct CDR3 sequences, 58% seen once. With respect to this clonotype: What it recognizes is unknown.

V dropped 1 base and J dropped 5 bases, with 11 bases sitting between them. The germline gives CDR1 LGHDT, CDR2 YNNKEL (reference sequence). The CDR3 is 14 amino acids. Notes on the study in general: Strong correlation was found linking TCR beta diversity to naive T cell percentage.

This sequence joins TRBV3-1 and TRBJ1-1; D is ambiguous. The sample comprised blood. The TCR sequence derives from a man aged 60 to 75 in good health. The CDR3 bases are TGTGCCAGCAGCCAAGCCGTGTACGGTACTGAAGCTTTCTTT. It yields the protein CASSQAVYGTEAFF.